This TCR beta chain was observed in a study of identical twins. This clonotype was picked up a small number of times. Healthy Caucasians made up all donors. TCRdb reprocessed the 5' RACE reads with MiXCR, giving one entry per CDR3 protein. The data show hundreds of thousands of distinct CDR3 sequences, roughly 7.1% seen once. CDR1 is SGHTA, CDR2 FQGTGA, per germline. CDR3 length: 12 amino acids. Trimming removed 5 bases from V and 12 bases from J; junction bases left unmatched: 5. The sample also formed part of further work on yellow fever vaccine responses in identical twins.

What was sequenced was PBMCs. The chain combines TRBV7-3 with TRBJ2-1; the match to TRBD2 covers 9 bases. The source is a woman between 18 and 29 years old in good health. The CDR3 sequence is CASSIAGEGQFF. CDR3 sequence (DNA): TGTGCCAGCAGCATAGCGGGAGAAGGGCAGTTCTTC. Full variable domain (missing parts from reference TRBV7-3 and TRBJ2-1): GAGVSQTPSNKVTEKGKYVELRCDPISGHTALYWYRQSLGQGPEFLIYFQGTGAADDSGLPNDRFFAVRPEGSVSTLKIQRTERGDSAVYLCASSIAGEGQFFGPGTRLTVL.